The present entry profiles one T cell receptor (beta chain) with its context. Its target is not known. This record comes from a study of Ad26.COV2.S vaccination and SARS-CoV-2 variants. About the research overall: As a participant in COV1001, the donor was in the Ad26.COV2.S trial arm. Study observations and caveats: Researchers cautioned that TCR breadth and depth analyses may have underestimated total T cell responses. Reported findings describe substantial breadth in spike-specific CD8+ and CD4+ T cell responses following vaccination. Vaccine recipients showed a spike-specific TCR breadth that was higher than in placebo recipients.

Treatment described: about 20 received Ad26.COV2.S at low or high dose, single or two shots; five or six received placebo; per-sample allocation not given. Vaccine and placebo recipients were sampled on day 63 after the first injection. Profiled with immunoSEQ multiplex PCR; TCRdb holds only in-frame clones, not every one. Of 440,000 or so clones in the sample, roughly 88% are singletons; the top ten hold around 4.2%. The TCR comes from a person aged 18-65 years who received the Ad26.COV2.S COVID-19 vaccine or a placebo. The starting material was peripheral blood, obtained in a trial of Ad26.COV2.S vaccine versus placebo.

In DNA form, the CDR3 reads TGTGCCAGCAGCTTGACAGTAAGGGGTAACTATGGCTACACCTTC. It specifies CASSLTVRGNYGYTF. This chain joins TRBV5-8 and TRBJ1-2, with a possible D match to TRBD1 (5 bases). This CDR3 region has 15 residues. Deletions cut 1 base from V and 1 base from J, with 11 bases between. Germline V gene data show CDR1 as SGHTS and CDR2 as YDEGEE.